This passage covers 17 T cell receptor beta chains from one sample sequenced in a study of blood T cell repertoires in COVID-19. Profiled with immunoSEQ multiplex PCR; TCRdb holds only in-frame clones, not every one. Of a few hundred thousand clones in the sample, about 82% were seen once. The sample comprised peripheral blood. The receptors derive from a woman between 45 and 65 years old with acute or convalescent COVID-19.

The chain recombines TRBV19 with TRBJ2-3, with D possibly matching TRBD2 (6 bases). This CDR3 is 15 amino acids long. Germline V lookup: CDR1 LNHDA, CDR2 SQIVND (reference sequence). Trimming left V 5 bases short and J 10 bases short, with 22 bases between. The CDR3 DNA reads TGTGCCAGTAGTCCCCGGGACTCGCCGAAAGGGGCGCAGTATTTT. Protein product: CASSPRDSPKGAQYF.

The V and J genes are TRBV24-1 and TRBJ2-1; 7 bases are shared with TRBD1. Germline V gives CDR1 KGHDR, CDR2 SFDVKD. The CDR3 extends over 16 amino acids. With V trimmed by 7 bases and J by 5 bases, 13 bases remained unmatched. Written as DNA, the CDR3 is TGTGCCACCAGCGCTCCCCCCGGGACAGATAACAATGAGCAGTTCTTC. Translation gives CATSAPPGTDNNEQFF.

This sequence joins TRBV11-2 and TRBJ2-1, with 9 bases that match TRBD2. V was clipped by 5 bases and J by 7 bases; unmatched bases: 15. The CDR3 consists of 17 residues. Germline CDR1 SGHAT, CDR2 FQNNGV. In DNA, the CDR3 is TGTGCCAGCAGCCGCCGTTCGGGACTAGCTATGACTAATGAGCAGTTCTTC. It is translated as CASSRRSGLAMTNEQFF.

V usage is TRBV18 and J usage is TRBJ1-2; 8 nucleotides agree with TRBD1. V lost 6 bases, J lost 0 bases, and 9 bases stayed unmatched. In germline, CDR1 is KGHSH, CDR2 LQKENI. CDR3 length: 16 amino acids. The CDR3 loop is CASSLGQVGANYGYTF. CDR3 coding DNA: TGTGCCAGCTCCCTGGGACAGGTTGGAGCTAACTATGGCTACACCTTC.

This clone appeared a single time. This chain connects TRBV6-5 to TRBJ2-5; 9 positions match TRBD1. V was pared by 6 bases and J by 5 bases, with 13 bases of the junction left unmatched. Per the germline V gene, CDR1 is MNHEY and CDR2 is SVGAGI. This CDR3 has 16 amino acids. This chain's CDR3 is CASRYVGQGIGETQYF. In DNA form, the CDR3 reads TGTGCCAGCAGATACGTCGGACAGGGGATAGGGGAGACCCAGTACTTC.

V and J are TRBV28 and TRBJ1-6; D not certain. V was pared by 1 base and J by 7 bases, with 5 bases between. The CDR3 spans 13 residues. CDR1 is MDHEN, CDR2 SYDVKM, per germline. The CDR3 nucleotides are TGTGCCAGCAGTTTATTGGAGAATTCACCCCTCCACTTT. Residues: CASSLLENSPLHF.

The CDR3 region is CASSPRPSGSSYNEQFF. DNA for the CDR3: TGTGCCAGCTCACCTCGTCCTAGCGGGAGCTCCTACAATGAGCAGTTCTTC. The chain is built from TRBV18 and TRBJ2-1; the match to TRBD2 covers 10 bases. Germline lookup yields CDR1 KGHSH and CDR2 LQKENI. Trimming cost V 3 bases and J 0 bases; bases outside gene matches: 5. CDR3 length: 17 residues.

The chain couples TRBV24-1 to TRBJ1-2; TRBD1 might be the D (5 bases). Trimming removed 2 bases at V and 0 bases at J, with 9 bases between. Germline values: CDR1 KGHDR, CDR2 SFDVKD. CDR3 length: 15 amino acids. CDR3 in amino acids: CATSDSGISNYGYTF. DNA of the CDR3: TGTGCCACCAGTGATTCAGGGATCTCTAACTATGGCTACACCTTC.

This clone was counted between two and nine times. The genes are TRBV5-1 and TRBJ2-5; TRBD2 agrees at 11 bases. The junction had 0 bases not matched to a gene; V was cut back by 1 base and J by 4 bases. Germline loops: CDR1 SGHRS, CDR2 YFSETQ. CDR3 length: 14 amino acids. For the CDR3, the DNA is TGCGCCAGCAGCTTGACTAGCGGGGGAGAGACCCAGTACTTC. Translated, it gives CASSLTSGGETQYF.

The J gene is TRBJ2-7, the V gene TRBV3-1 (or the pseudogene TRBV3-2); the D is unclear. Germline V gene data show CDR1 as LGHDT and CDR2 as YNNKEL (reference sequence). The CDR3 runs to 15 residues. V was shortened by 9 bases and J by 7 bases, with 25 bases between the two germline ends. This CDR3 reads CARTLKTGSPQEQYF. CDR3 DNA sequence: TGTGCCAGGACCCTCAAAACGGGTTCCCCCCAAGAGCAGTACTTC.

This sequence joins TRBV7-7 and TRBJ2-1; the match to TRBD2 covers 14 bases. After removal of 5 bases from V and 6 bases from J, the junction contained 6 bases not matched to a gene. Germline V lookup: CDR1 SSHAT, CDR2 FNYEAQ (reference sequence). This CDR3 is 16 amino acids long. In DNA form, the CDR3 reads TGTGCCAGCAGCCCCGGGACTAGCGGGAGTTTCAATGAGCAGTTCTTC. Protein sequence: CASSPGTSGSFNEQFF.

This clone was counted a single time. The V call is TRBV5-1, the J call TRBJ1-1; D unresolved. Trimming removed 0 bases at V and 4 bases at J, with 13 bases between. Germline CDR1 reads SGHRS; CDR2 reads YFSETQ. This CDR3 region has 15 residues. CDR3 region: CASSLDVREGTEAFF. The CDR3 nucleotides are TGCGCCAGCAGCTTGGATGTCCGAGAGGGCACTGAAGCTTTCTTT. Complete variable domain (other parts from reference TRBV5-1 and TRBJ1-1): KAGVTQTPRYLIKTRGQQVTLSCSPISGHRSVSWYQQTPGQGLQFLFEYFSETQRNKGNFPGRFSGRQFSNSRSEMNVSTLELGDSALYLCASSLDVREGTEAFFGQGTRLTVV.

V gene TRBV29-1 combines with J gene TRBJ1-2, with 7 bases aligning to TRBD1. CDR1 and CDR2 from the germline V gene are SQVTM and ANQGSEA. This CDR3 is 12 amino acids long. V gave up 5 bases and J gave up 7 bases; unmatched junction bases: 7. The CDR3: CSVRGQELGYTF. The CDR3 DNA reads TGCAGCGTTCGAGGACAGGAACTTGGCTACACCTTC. Full variable domain (missing parts from reference TRBV29-1 and TRBJ1-2): SAVISQKPSRDICQRGTSLTIQCQVDSQVTMMFWYRQQPGQSLTLIATANQGSEATYESGFVIDKFPISRPNLTFSTLTVSNMSPEDSSIYLCSVRGQELGYTFGSGTRLTVV.

The V and J genes are TRBV28 and TRBJ1-3, with D maybe TRBD1 (6 bases). Germline-derived CDR1 and CDR2 are MDHEN and SYDVKM. The CDR3 loop spans 15 amino acids. Trimming removed 1 base at V and 5 bases at J, with 12 bases between. This CDR3 reads CASSLSGQHRNTIYF. The CDR3 DNA reads TGTGCCAGCAGTTTATCCGGACAGCACCGAAACACCATATATTTT.

This clone appeared a few times. The rearrangement joins TRBV30 to TRBJ1-5; D is ambiguous. The CDR3 loop spans 15 amino acids. The germline CDR1 and CDR2 sequences are GTSNPN and SVGIG (reference sequence). V was trimmed by 4 bases and J by 6 bases, leaving 19 bases between them. CDR3 nucleotides: TGTGCCTGGAAACCGGGAACCAACACGGGTCAGCCCCAGCATTTT. Amino acids: CAWKPGTNTGQPQHF.

The rearrangement uses TRBV18 and TRBJ1-1, with 7 positions matching TRBD1. J lost 1 base, V lost 3 bases, and 8 bases had no gene match. Germline assignment: CDR1 KGHSH and CDR2 LQKENI. CDR3 size: 16 residues. The CDR3 nucleotides are TGTGCCAGCTCACCCGAAGAAGGGGGCTCGAACACTGAAGCTTTCTTT. Translated, it gives CASSPEEGGSNTEAFF.

This clone is a singleton in its sample. The rearrangement joins TRBV6-5 to TRBJ2-1; 9 nucleotides match TRBD2. The V gene's germline CDR1 is MNHEY and CDR2 SVGAGI. With 0 bases clipped from V and 8 bases from J, the junction kept 8 bases outside the gene matches. This CDR3 comprises 16 residues. The CDR3 DNA reads as TGTGCCAGCAGTTACTCTAGGGCTAGCGGGATGGATGAGCAGTTCTTC. This gives the protein CASSYSRASGMDEQFF.